The entry below gives a single T cell receptor beta chain sequence along with its context. This sample was taken from a study of T cell changes during pregnancy in multiple sclerosis. Trimming removed 3 bases from V and 6 bases from J; junction bases left unmatched: 4. This CDR3 is built from 14 residues. Per the germline V gene, CDR1 is SGHNT and CDR2 is YYREEE (reference sequence). Measured with immunoSEQ multiplex PCR; TCRdb has only the in-frame clones, and not every one. The data show 85,000 to 130,000 clones, with approximately 94% seen just once and about 0.9% held by the top ten. This rearrangement joins TRBV5-4 to TRBJ2-2; TRBD2 matches 8 bases. Sequenced material: peripheral blood, taken before pregnancy. This clonotype was obtained from a female donor with multiple sclerosis, enrolled in a pregnancy study. CDR3 DNA: TGTGCCAGCAGCTATCCGACTAGCGCCGGGGAGCTGTTTTTT. Translating it yields CASSYPTSAGELFF.